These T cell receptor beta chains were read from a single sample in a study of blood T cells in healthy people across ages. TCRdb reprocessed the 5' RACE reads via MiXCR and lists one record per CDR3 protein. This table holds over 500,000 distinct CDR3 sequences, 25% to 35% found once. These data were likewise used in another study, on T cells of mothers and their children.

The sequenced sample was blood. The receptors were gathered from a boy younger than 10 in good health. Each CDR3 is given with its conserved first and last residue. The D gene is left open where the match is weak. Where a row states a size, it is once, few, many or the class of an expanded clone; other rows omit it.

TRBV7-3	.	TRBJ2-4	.	CASSLGPSLAQNIQYF	TGTGCCAGCAGTTTGGGACCATCCTTAGCCCAGAACATTCAGTACTTC
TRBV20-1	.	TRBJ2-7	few	CSASVRPDAYEQYF	TGCAGTGCTAGTGTCCGTCCAGACGCCTACGAGCAGTACTTC
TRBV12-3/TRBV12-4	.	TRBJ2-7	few	CASSYHIAEQYF	TGTGCCAGCAGTTACCACATTGCCGAGCAGTACTTC
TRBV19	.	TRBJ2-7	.	CASSNVEGLEQYF	TGTGCCAGTAGTAACGTGGAGGGTTTGGAGCAGTACTTC
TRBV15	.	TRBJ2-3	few	CATSTRLEDTDTQYF	TGTGCCACCAGCACTAGACTAGAAGACACAGATACGCAGTATTTT
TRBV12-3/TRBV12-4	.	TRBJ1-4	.	CASRSRGSNEKLFF	TGTGCCAGCAGATCCCGGGGTAGTAATGAAAAACTGTTTTTT
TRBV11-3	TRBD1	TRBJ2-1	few	CASSLTGQGYNEQFF	TGTGCCAGCAGCTTAACGGGACAGGGTTACAATGAGCAGTTCTTC
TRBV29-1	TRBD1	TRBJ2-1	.	CSVPGTGDLSSYNEQFF	TGCAGCGTTCCCGGGACAGGGGACCTGAGCTCCTACAATGAGCAGTTCTTC
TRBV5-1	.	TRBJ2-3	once	CASSLQSLSTDTQYF	TGCGCCAGCAGCTTGCAGTCCCTAAGCACAGATACGCAGTATTTT
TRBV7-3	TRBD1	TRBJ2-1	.	CASSAYGTGKYNEQFF	TGTGCCAGCAGCGCGTACGGGACAGGGAAGTACAATGAGCAGTTCTTC
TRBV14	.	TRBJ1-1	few	CASSRQSDTEAFF	TGTGCCAGCAGCCGACAGAGTGACACTGAAGCTTTCTTT
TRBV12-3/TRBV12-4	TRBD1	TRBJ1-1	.	CASRDRQGFYTEAFF	TGTGCCAGCAGAGACCGACAGGGGTTTTACACTGAAGCTTTCTTT
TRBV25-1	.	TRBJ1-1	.	CASSELGRSPMNTEAFF	TGTGCCAGCAGTGAATTAGGCAGATCCCCTATGAACACTGAAGCTTTCTTT
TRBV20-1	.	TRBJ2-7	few	CSARDLYEQYF	TGCAGTGCTAGAGATCTCTACGAGCAGTACTTC
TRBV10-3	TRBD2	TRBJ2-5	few	CAIRANATGTSGIAETQYF	TGTGCCATCAGAGCCAATGCCACCGGGACTAGCGGGATAGCGGAGACCCAGTACTTC
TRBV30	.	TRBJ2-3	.	CAWRRDFNTQYF	TGTGCCTGGAGACGGGATTTTAATACGCAGTATTTT
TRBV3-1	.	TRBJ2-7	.	CASSRSIVRDNEQYF	TGTGCCAGCAGCCGTTCGATCGTCCGGGATAACGAGCAGTACTTC
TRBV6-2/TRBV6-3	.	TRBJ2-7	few	CASSYGPGEIYEQYF	TGTGCCAGCAGTTACGGTCCGGGCGAAATATACGAGCAGTACTTC
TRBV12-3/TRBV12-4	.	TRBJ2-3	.	CASSWLGFADTQYF	TGTGCCAGCAGTTGGTTGGGATTTGCAGATACGCAGTATTTT
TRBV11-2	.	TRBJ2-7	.	CASSSGPLTPYEQYF	TGTGCCAGCAGCTCGGGACCATTAACGCCCTACGAGCAGTACTTC
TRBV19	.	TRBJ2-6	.	CASSSDAYSGANVLTF	TGTGCCAGTAGTAGTGACGCGTACTCTGGGGCCAACGTCCTGACTTTC
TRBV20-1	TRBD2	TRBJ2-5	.	CSAIPAGEGETQYF	TGCAGTGCTATCCCCGCCGGGGAGGGGGAGACCCAGTACTTC
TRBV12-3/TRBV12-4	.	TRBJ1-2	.	CASSVDTNYGYTF	TGTGCCAGCAGTGTTGACACTAACTATGGCTACACCTTC
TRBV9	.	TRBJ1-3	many	CASSSGRKAGNTIYF	TGTGCCAGCAGCTCCGGACGAAAGGCTGGAAACACCATATATTTT
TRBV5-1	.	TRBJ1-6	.	CASSLAGYLELYSPLHF	TGCGCCAGCAGCTTGGCCGGATATTTAGAACTTTATTCACCCCTCCACTTT
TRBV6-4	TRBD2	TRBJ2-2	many	CASSYSGSLDGELFF	TGTGCCAGCAGTTATAGCGGGAGCCTCGACGGGGAGCTGTTTTTT
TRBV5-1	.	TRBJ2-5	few	CASSLTARLGETQYF	TGCGCCAGCAGCTTGACAGCCCGGCTGGGGGAGACCCAGTACTTC
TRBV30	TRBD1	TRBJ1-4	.	CAWGGDRRNEKLFF	TGTGCCTGGGGCGGGGACAGGAGGAATGAAAAACTGTTTTTT
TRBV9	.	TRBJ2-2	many	CASSVGGGTGELFF	TGTGCCAGCAGCGTAGGGGGAGGCACCGGGGAGCTGTTTTTT
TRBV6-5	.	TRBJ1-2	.	CASSYSFQGGYGYTF	TGTGCCAGCAGTTACTCATTTCAGGGCGGCTATGGCTACACCTTC
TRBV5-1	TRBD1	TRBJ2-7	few	CASSLTDRADEQYF	TGCGCCAGCAGCTTGACGGACAGGGCGGACGAGCAGTACTTC
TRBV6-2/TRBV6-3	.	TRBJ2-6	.	CASIPGFSGANVLTF	TGTGCCAGCATCCCAGGATTCTCTGGGGCCAACGTCCTGACTTTC
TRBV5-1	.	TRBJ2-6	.	CASSLAGSNVLTF	TGCGCCAGCAGCTTGGCCGGCTCCAACGTCCTGACTTTC
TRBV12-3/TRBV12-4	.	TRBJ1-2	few	CASSPGTLGGYGYTF	TGTGCCAGCAGCCCCGGGACCCTAGGAGGCTATGGCTACACCTTC
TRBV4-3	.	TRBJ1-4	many	CASSQDLGQSNEKLFF	TGCGCCAGCAGCCAAGATTTGGGGCAGTCGAATGAAAAACTGTTTTTT
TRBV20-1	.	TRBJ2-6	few	CSARPPPYEDGANVLTF	TGCAGTGCTAGGCCACCCCCGTACGAGGACGGGGCCAACGTCCTGACTTTC
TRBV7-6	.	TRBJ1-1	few	CASSLGAGPLNTEAFF	TGTGCCAGCAGCTTAGGTGCAGGCCCTTTGAACACTGAAGCTTTCTTT
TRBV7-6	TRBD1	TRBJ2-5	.	CASSLAPTWGQKETQYF	TGTGCCAGCAGCTTAGCACCGACCTGGGGACAGAAAGAGACCCAGTACTTC
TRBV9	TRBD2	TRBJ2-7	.	CASSVIPGGEQYF	TGTGCCAGCAGCGTTATCCCGGGGGGCGAGCAGTACTTC
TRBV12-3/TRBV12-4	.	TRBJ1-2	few	CASSLALWADYGYTF	TGTGCCAGCAGTTTAGCGCTCTGGGCAGACTATGGCTACACCTTC
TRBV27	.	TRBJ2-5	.	CASSLYQGLETQYF	TGTGCCAGCAGTTTATATCAGGGGTTAGAGACCCAGTACTTC
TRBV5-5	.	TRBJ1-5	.	CASSPMSGVSNQPQHF	TGTGCCAGCAGCCCAATGTCGGGGGTTAGCAATCAGCCCCAGCATTTT
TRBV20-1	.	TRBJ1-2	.	CGARGGPDPYGYTF	TGCGGTGCTAGAGGCGGACCCGATCCCTATGGCTACACCTTC
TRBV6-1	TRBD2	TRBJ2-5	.	CASTFTSGGLQETQYF	TGTGCCAGCACCTTCACTAGCGGGGGCCTCCAAGAGACCCAGTACTTC
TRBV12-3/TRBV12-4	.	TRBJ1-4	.	CASSFGGFNEKLFF	TGTGCCAGCAGTTTTGGAGGCTTTAATGAAAAACTGTTTTTT
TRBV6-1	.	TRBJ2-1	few	CASSELVSYNEQFF	TGTGCCAGCAGTGAGTTGGTGTCCTACAATGAGCAGTTCTTC
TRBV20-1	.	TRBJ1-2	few	CSAGSGVRAYGYTF	TGCAGTGCAGGCAGCGGGGTTCGGGCCTATGGCTACACCTTC
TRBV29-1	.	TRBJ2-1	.	CSVAAGNNEQFF	TGCAGCGTTGCGGCAGGAAACAATGAGCAGTTCTTC
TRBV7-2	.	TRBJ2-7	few	CASNQGGLAHEQYF	TGTGCCAGCAACCAGGGGGGCCTCGCCCACGAGCAGTACTTC
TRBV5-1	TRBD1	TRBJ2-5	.	CASSLASGQGGKTQYF	TGCGCCAGCAGCTTGGCCTCCGGACAGGGTGGGAAGACCCAGTACTTC
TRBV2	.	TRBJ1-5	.	CASSEATGNQPQHF	TGTGCCAGCAGTGAAGCGACAGGCAATCAGCCCCAGCATTTT
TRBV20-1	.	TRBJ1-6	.	CSARGGAAFHF	TGCAGTGCTAGAGGGGGGGCCGCGTTCCACTTT